This T cell receptor beta chain was retrieved from a study of T cells after yellow fever vaccination. Study summary: Fractions containing few cells were prepared with SMART-Seq v4 Ultra Low Input.

Findings and caveats of the study: Booster sampling recovered most clones from primary vaccination (approximately 96% CD4, around 90% CD8). Abundant clonotypes from the bulk population could contaminate FACS-sorted repertoires.

TCRdb called the 5' RACE reads again in MiXCR, with one record for every CDR3 protein. The sample lists more than 350,000 distinct CDR3 sequences; approximately 10% were seen once. V was clipped by 2 bases and J by 1 base, with 15 bases between them. This CDR3 is built from 16 residues. CDR1 and CDR2 from the germline V gene are SGHRS and YFSETQ. On this clonotype: The antigen remains unidentified.

This sample comprised PBMCs, obtained on the day of the first yellow fever vaccination. The source of this sequence is a man between 18 and 35 years old who received the YFV17D yellow fever vaccine. The J gene is TRBJ1-1, the V gene TRBV5-1, with D possibly being TRBD1 (6 bases). The CDR3 DNA reads TGCGCCAGCAGCTTCGGCGGGGGCCCGGGGAACACTGAAGCTTTCTTT. Amino acid sequence: CASSFGGGPGNTEAFF. The full variable domain, with the rest looked up from reference TRBV5-1 and TRBJ1-1, is KAGVTQTPRYLIKTRGQQVTLSCSPISGHRSVSWYQQTPGQGLQFLFEYFSETQRNKGNFPGRFSGRQFSNSRSEMNVSTLELGDSALYLCASSFGGGPGNTEAFFGQGTRLTVV.